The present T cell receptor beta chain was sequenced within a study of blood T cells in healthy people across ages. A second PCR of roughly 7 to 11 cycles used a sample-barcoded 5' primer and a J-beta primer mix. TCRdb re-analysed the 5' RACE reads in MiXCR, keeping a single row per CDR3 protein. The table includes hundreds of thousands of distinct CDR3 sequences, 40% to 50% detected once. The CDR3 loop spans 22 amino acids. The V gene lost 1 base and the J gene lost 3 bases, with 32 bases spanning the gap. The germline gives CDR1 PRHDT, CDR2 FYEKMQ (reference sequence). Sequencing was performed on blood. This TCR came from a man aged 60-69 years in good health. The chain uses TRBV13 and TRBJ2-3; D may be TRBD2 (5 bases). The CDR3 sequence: CASSLDVSGRRPGTGMTDTQYF. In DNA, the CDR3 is TGTGCCAGCAGCTTAGACGTTTCGGGCCGGCGCCCCGGAACGGGAATGACAGATACGCAGTATTTT.